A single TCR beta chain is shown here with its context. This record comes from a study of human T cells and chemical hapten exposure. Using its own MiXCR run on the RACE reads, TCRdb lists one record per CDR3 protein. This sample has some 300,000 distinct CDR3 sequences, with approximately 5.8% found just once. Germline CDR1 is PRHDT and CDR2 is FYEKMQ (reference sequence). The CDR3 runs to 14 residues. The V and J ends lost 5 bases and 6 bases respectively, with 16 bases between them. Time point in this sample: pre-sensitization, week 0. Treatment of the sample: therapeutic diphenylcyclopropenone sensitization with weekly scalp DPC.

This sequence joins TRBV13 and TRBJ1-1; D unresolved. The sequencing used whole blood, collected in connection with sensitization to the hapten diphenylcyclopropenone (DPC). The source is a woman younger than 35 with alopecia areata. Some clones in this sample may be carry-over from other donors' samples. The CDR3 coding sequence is TGTGCCAGCAGCGCTCGTCATATTAGGGCTGAAGCTTTCTTT. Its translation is CASSARHIRAEAFF.